The clone carrying this T cell receptor (beta chain) was seen just once. CDR1 and CDR2 from the germline V gene are LNHDA and SQIVND (reference sequence). Trimming removed 0 bases from V and 12 bases from J; junction bases left unmatched: 12. The CDR3 covers 17 residues. The data belong to a study of blood T cell repertoires in COVID-19. Study overall: PBMCs, B-cell-depleted T cells, or T cells provided the cDNA or gDNA that made up the material.

TCRdb's copy holds only in-frame clones and misses some; the assay was immunoSEQ multiplex PCR. The table lists about 83,000 clones, 87% of them singletons, with 3% in the top ten. The sample taken for sequencing was peripheral blood. This chain links TRBV19 with TRBJ2-1, with 12 bases matching TRBD2. The receptor's source is a woman between 50 and 59 years old with active or convalescent COVID-19. This chain's CDR3 is CASSIEGLAGGPGRQFF. In nucleotides, the CDR3 is TGTGCCAGTAGTATAGAAGGGCTAGCGGGGGGGCCAGGGCGGCAGTTCTTC. The whole variable domain, remainder taken from reference TRBV19 and TRBJ2-1, is DGGITQSPKYLFRKEGQNVTLSCEQNLNHDAMYWYRQDPGQGLRLIYYSQIVNDFQKGDIAEGYSVSREKKESFPLTVTSAQKNPTAFYLCASSIEGLAGGPGRQFFGPGTRLTVL.